This is a list of T cell receptor beta chains from one sample in a study of blood T cell repertoires in COVID-19. Data came from immunoSEQ multiplex PCR; TCRdb stores just in-frame clones and leaves some out. This sample carries roughly 130,000 clones, roughly 80% of them seen once, and the ten largest clones take approximately 8.4%. The sequencing sample was made of PBMCs or T cells enriched from blood (not recorded which). These receptors originate from a man in his forties or fifties who had recovered from COVID-19. Both conserved end residues are part of each CDR3. The order of the fields is V gene, J gene, D gene, clone size, CDR3 length, CDR3 protein, CDR3 DNA. D genes are given only for firm matches. Size is omitted from some rows. Given values are once, few, many or a class for expanded clones.

v_gene: TRBV5-6
j_gene: TRBJ2-5
d_gene: TRBD2
abundance: .
len: 16
CDR3aa: CASSLRPGRYQETQYF
CDR3nt: TGTGCCAGCAGCTTAAGACCCGGGAGGTACCAAGAGACCCAGTACTTC

v_gene: TRBV5-4
j_gene: TRBJ2-1
d_gene: TRBD1
abundance: .
len: 17
CDR3aa: CASSQLTPGQGIHEQFF
CDR3nt: TGTGCCAGCAGCCAACTCACTCCGGGACAGGGGATCCATGAGCAGTTCTTC

v_gene: TRBV5-1
j_gene: TRBJ2-1
d_gene: .
abundance: once
len: 14
CDR3aa: CASSLGGAYNEQFF
CDR3nt: TGCGCCAGCAGCTTGGGCGGGGCCTACAATGAGCAGTTCTTC

v_gene: TRBV4-1
j_gene: TRBJ1-1
d_gene: TRBD1
abundance: .
len: 16
CDR3aa: CASSQGVDRGNTEAFF
CDR3nt: TGCGCCAGCAGCCAAGGAGTCGACAGGGGGAACACTGAAGCTTTCTTT

v_gene: TRBV9
j_gene: TRBJ1-3
d_gene: .
abundance: .
len: 13
CDR3aa: CASSLHSGNTIYF
CDR3nt: TGTGCCAGCAGCTTACACTCTGGAAACACCATATATTTT

v_gene: TRBV18
j_gene: TRBJ1-3
d_gene: TRBD1
abundance: once
len: 14
CDR3aa: CASSPGQGRDTIYF
CDR3nt: TGTGCCAGCTCACCAGGACAGGGAAGAGACACCATATATTTT

v_gene: TRBV5-3
j_gene: TRBJ2-2
d_gene: .
abundance: .
len: 15
CDR3aa: CARTINEQVTGELFF
CDR3nt: TGTGCCAGAACCATAAACGAACAGGTCACCGGGGAGCTGTTTTTT

v_gene: TRBV5-1
j_gene: TRBJ1-2
d_gene: TRBD1
abundance: few
len: 14
CDR3aa: CASSPGTGIHGYTF
CDR3nt: TGCGCCAGCAGCCCCGGGACAGGGATCCATGGCTACACCTTC

v_gene: TRBV3-1/TRBV3-2
j_gene: TRBJ2-2
d_gene: TRBD1
abundance: .
len: 17
CDR3aa: CASSLTGVGSNTGELFF
CDR3nt: TGTGCCAGCAGCCTAACAGGGGTAGGATCGAACACCGGGGAGCTGTTTTTT

v_gene: TRBV15
j_gene: TRBJ1-5
d_gene: .
abundance: .
len: 16
CDR3aa: CATSRDLGGSNQPQHF
CDR3nt: TGTGCCACCAGCAGAGATCTGGGGGGGAGCAATCAGCCCCAGCATTTT

v_gene: TRBV6-5
j_gene: TRBJ2-7
d_gene: .
abundance: .
len: 13
CDR3aa: CASSYDRRYEQYF
CDR3nt: TGTGCCAGCAGTTACGACAGGCGATACGAGCAGTACTTC

v_gene: TRBV20-1
j_gene: TRBJ2-1
d_gene: TRBD1
abundance: .
len: 15
CDR3aa: CSASRTGPLGDEQFF
CDR3nt: TGCAGTGCTAGTAGGACAGGGCCCTTGGGGGATGAGCAGTTCTTC

v_gene: TRBV10-2
j_gene: TRBJ1-2
d_gene: .
abundance: .
len: 16
CDR3aa: CASSDRGSGGNYGYTF
CDR3nt: TGCGCCAGCAGTGATCGAGGTTCAGGAGGCAACTATGGCTACACCTTC

v_gene: TRBV6-6
j_gene: TRBJ1-2
d_gene: TRBD1
abundance: .
len: 17
CDR3aa: CASSLINSGQGDYGYTF
CDR3nt: TGTGCCAGCAGTCTCATAAATTCCGGACAGGGCGACTATGGCTACACCTTC

v_gene: TRBV11-2
j_gene: TRBJ2-3
d_gene: TRBD2
abundance: .
len: 19
CDR3aa: CASSLVGGGSGGYTDTQYF
CDR3nt: TGTGCCAGCAGCTTAGTGGGTGGGGGTAGCGGGGGATACACAGATACGCAGTATTTT

v_gene: TRBV28
j_gene: TRBJ2-7
d_gene: .
abundance: few
len: 13
CDR3aa: CASSPPSTYEQYF
CDR3nt: TGTGCCAGCAGTCCTCCTTCTACCTACGAGCAGTACTTC

v_gene: TRBV2
j_gene: TRBJ1-6
d_gene: TRBD1
abundance: .
len: 15
CDR3aa: CASSGFGQGNSPLHF
CDR3nt: TGTGCCAGCAGTGGTTTCGGACAGGGGAATTCACCCCTCCACTTT

v_gene: TRBV7-2
j_gene: TRBJ2-5
d_gene: TRBD2
abundance: .
len: 18
CDR3aa: CASSLVAGGHTDRETQYF
CDR3nt: TGTGCCAGCAGCTTAGTTGCGGGGGGCCATACAGATCGAGAGACCCAGTACTTC

v_gene: TRBV12-5
j_gene: TRBJ1-5
d_gene: .
abundance: .
len: 13
CDR3aa: CASARTENQPQHF
CDR3nt: TGTGCTAGTGCTCGGACTGAGAATCAGCCCCAGCATTTT

v_gene: TRBV27
j_gene: TRBJ2-3
d_gene: .
abundance: .
len: 14
CDR3aa: CASSTSRRADTQYF
CDR3nt: TGTGCCAGCAGTACTTCTAGGAGGGCAGATACGCAGTATTTT

v_gene: TRBV5-1
j_gene: TRBJ2-3
d_gene: TRBD2
abundance: .
len: 15
CDR3aa: CASSFLAGDTDTQYF
CDR3nt: TGCGCCAGCAGCTTTCTAGCGGGGGACACAGATACGCAGTATTTT

v_gene: TRBV29-1
j_gene: TRBJ2-7
d_gene: .
abundance: .
len: 12
CDR3aa: CSGAQSPYEQYF
CDR3nt: TGCAGCGGGGCGCAAAGTCCCTACGAGCAGTACTTC

v_gene: TRBV6-6
j_gene: TRBJ1-3
d_gene: TRBD1
abundance: .
len: 16
CDR3aa: CASSSTGPHLGNTIYF
CDR3nt: TGTGCCAGCAGTTCGACAGGGCCCCATCTTGGAAACACCATATATTTT